This T cell receptor (beta chain) was retrieved from a study of radiotherapy plus CTLA-4 blockade in lung cancer. The CDR3 is made up of 14 amino acids. V was trimmed by 7 bases and J by 0 bases, leaving 13 bases between them. CDR1 and CDR2 from the germline V gene are MNHEY and SMNVEV (reference sequence). The table came from immunoSEQ multiplex PCR; TCRdb's copy has only in-frame clones and leaves some out. Among about 62,000 clones listed, roughly 77% were seen once. The rearrangement joins TRBV27 to TRBJ2-7; D gene uncertain. The source is a human donor with non-small cell lung cancer who had a complete response to radiotherapy plus ipilimumab. The source material was peripheral blood, sampled from a patient treated with radiotherapy plus ipilimumab. CDR3 sequence: CASTTDVSSYEQYV. The CDR3 nucleotides read TGTGCCAGCACCACAGATGTCAGCTCCTACGAGCAGTACGTC.